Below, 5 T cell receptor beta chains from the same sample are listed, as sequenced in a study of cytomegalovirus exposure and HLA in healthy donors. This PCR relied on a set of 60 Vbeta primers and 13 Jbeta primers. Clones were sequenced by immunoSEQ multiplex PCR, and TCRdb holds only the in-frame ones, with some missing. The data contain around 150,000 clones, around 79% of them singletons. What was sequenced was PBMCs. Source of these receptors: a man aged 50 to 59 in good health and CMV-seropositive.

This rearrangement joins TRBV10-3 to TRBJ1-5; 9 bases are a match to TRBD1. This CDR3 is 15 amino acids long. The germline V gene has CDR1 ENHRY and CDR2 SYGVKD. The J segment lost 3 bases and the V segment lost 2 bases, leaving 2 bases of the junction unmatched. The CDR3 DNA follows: TGTGCCATCAGTGAGGGGACAGGGCTCAATCAGCCCCAGCATTTT. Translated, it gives CAISEGTGLNQPQHF.

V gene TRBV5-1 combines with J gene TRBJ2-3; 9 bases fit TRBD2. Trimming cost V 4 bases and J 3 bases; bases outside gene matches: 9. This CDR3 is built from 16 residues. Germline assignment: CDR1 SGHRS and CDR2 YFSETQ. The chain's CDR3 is CASSPGTSPRTDTQYF. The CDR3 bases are TGCGCCAGCAGCCCCGGGACTAGCCCTAGGACAGATACGCAGTATTTT.

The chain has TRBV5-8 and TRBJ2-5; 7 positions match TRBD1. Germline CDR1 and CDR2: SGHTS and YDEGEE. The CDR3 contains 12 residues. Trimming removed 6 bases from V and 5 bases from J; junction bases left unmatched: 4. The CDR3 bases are TGTGCCAGCAACAGGGGCGTGGAGACCCAGTACTTC. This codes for CASNRGVETQYF.

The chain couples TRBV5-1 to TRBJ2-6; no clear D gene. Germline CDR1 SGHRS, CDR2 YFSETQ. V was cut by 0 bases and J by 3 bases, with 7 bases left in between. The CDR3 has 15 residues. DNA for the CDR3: TGCGCCAGCAGCTTGGGGTCTATTGGGGCCAACGTCCTGACTTTC. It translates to CASSLGSIGANVLTF.

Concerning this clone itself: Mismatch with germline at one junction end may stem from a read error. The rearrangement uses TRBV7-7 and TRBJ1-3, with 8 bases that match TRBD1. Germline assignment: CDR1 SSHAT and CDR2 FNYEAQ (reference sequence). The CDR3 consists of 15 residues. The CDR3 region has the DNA TGTGCTAGCAGCCCCTCGACAGGGGCTGGAAACACCATATATTTT. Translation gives CASSPSTGAGNTIYF.